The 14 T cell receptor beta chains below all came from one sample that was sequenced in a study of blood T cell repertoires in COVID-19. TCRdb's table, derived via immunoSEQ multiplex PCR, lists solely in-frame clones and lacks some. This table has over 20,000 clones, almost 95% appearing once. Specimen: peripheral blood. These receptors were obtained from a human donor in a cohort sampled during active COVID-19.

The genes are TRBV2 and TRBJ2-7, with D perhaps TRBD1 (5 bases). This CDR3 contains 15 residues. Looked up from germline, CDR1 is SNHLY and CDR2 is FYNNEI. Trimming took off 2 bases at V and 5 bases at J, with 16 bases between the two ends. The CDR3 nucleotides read TGTGCCAGCAGTGAATACGGCAGGGCTTTCGACGAGCAGTACTTC. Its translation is CASSEYGRAFDEQYF.

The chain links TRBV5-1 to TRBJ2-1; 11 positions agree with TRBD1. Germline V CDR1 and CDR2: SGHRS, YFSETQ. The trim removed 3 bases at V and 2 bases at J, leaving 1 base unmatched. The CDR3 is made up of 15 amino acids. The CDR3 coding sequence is TGCGCCAGCAGCTCGGGACAGGGGGCCTACAATGAGCAGTTCTTC. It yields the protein CASSSGQGAYNEQFF. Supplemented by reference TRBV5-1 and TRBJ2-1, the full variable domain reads KAGVTQTPRYLIKTRGQQVTLSCSPISGHRSVSWYQQTPGQGLQFLFEYFSETQRNKGNFPGRFSGRQFSNSRSEMNVSTLELGDSALYLCASSSGQGAYNEQFFGPGTRLTVL.

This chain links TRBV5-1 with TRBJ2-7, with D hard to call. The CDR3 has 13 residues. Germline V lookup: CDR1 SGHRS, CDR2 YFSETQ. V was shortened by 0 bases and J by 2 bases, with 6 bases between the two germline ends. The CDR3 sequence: CASSLDGPYEQYF. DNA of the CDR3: TGCGCCAGCAGCTTGGATGGCCCCTACGAGCAGTACTTC. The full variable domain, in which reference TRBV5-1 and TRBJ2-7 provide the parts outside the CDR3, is KAGVTQTPRYLIKTRGQQVTLSCSPISGHRSVSWYQQTPGQGLQFLFEYFSETQRNKGNFPGRFSGRQFSNSRSEMNVSTLELGDSALYLCASSLDGPYEQYFGPGTRLTVT.

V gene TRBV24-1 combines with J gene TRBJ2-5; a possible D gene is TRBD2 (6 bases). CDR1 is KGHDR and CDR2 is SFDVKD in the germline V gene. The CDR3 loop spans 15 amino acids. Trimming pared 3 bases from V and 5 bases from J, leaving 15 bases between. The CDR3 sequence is CATSDSTPRGETQYF. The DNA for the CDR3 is TGTGCCACCAGTGATAGTACCCCGCGGGGTGAGACCCAGTACTTC.

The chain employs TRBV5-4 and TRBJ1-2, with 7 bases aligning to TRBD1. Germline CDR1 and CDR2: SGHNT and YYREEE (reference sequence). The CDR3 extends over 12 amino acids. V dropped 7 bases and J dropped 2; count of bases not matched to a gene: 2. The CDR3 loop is CASSDRNYGYTF. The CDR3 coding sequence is TGTGCCAGCTCGGACAGGAACTATGGCTACACCTTC.

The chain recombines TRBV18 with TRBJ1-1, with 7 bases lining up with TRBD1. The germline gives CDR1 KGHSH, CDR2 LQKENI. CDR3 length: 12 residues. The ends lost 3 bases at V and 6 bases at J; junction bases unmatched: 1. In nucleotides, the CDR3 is TGTGCCAGCTCACCTGACAGGGCTGAAGCTTTCTTT. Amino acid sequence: CASSPDRAEAFF. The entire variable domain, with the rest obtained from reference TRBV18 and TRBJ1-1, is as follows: NAGVMQNPRHLVRRRGQEARLRCSPMKGHSHVYWYRQLPEEGLKFMVYLQKENIIDESGMPKERFSAEFPKEGPSILRIQQVVRGDSAAYFCASSPDRAEAFFGQGTRLTVV.

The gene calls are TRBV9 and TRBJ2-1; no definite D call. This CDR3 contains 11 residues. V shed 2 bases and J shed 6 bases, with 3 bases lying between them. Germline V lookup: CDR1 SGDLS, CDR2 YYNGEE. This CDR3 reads CASSVSNEQFF. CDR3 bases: TGTGCCAGCAGCGTCTCCAATGAGCAGTTCTTC.

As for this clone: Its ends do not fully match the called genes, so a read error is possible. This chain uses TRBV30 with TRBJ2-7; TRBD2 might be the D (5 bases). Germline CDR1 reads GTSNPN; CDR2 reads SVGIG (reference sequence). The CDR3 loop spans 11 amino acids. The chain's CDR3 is CAWTSGSVMDF. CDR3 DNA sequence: TGTGCCTGGACCTCGGGGAGTGTAATGGATTTT. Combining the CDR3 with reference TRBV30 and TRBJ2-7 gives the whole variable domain SQTIHQWPATLVQPVGSPLSLECTVEGTSNPNLYWYRQAAGRGLQLLFYSVGIGQISSEVPQNLSASRPQDRQFILSSKKLLLSDSGFYLCAWTSGSVMDFGPGTRLTVT.

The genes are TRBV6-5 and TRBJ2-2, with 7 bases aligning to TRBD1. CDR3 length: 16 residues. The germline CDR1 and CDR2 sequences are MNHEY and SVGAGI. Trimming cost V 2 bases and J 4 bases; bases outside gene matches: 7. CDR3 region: CASSYPGGGGTGELFF. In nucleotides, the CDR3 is TGTGCCAGCAGTTACCCAGGGGGTGGCGGCACCGGGGAGCTGTTTTTT.

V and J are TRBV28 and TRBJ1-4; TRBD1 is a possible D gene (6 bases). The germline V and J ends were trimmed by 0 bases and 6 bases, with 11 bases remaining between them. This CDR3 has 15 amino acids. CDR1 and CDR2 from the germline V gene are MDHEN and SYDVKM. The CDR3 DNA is TGTGCCAGCAGTTTATGGGGGGGGCTGGATGAAAAACTGTTTTTT. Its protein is CASSLWGGLDEKLFF.

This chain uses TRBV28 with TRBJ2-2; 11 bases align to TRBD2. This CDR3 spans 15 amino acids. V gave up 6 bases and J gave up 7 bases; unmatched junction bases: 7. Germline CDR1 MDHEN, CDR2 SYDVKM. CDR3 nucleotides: TGTGCCAGCAGCCTTAGCGGGGGGGCCGGCGGGGAGCTGTTTTTT. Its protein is CASSLSGGAGGELFF.

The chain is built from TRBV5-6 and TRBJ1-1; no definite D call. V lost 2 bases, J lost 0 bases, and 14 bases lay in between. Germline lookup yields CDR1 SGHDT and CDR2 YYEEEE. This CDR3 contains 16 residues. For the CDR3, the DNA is TGTGCCAGCAGCTTACAATGGCAGAATATGAACACTGAAGCTTTCTTT. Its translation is CASSLQWQNMNTEAFF.

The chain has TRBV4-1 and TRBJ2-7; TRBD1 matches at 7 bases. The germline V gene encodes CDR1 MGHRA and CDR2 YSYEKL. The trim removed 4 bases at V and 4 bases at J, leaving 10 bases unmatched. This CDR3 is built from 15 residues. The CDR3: CASSRPGKGAYEQYF. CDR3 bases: TGCGCCAGCAGCCGCCCGGGGAAGGGGGCTTACGAGCAGTACTTC.

The CDR3: CASTILAGGTDTQYF. Written as DNA, the CDR3 is TGTGCCAGCACTATACTAGCGGGGGGCACAGATACGCAGTATTTT. V usage is TRBV2 and J usage is TRBJ2-3; 11 positions agree with TRBD2. Germline V gene data show CDR1 as SNHLY and CDR2 as FYNNEI. J gave up 1 base and V 7 bases, and 4 bases lay outside the gene matches. The CDR3 loop spans 15 amino acids.